This entry describes one T cell receptor beta chain. The data were obtained in a study of identical twins. The CDR3 covers 15 residues. V was pared by 3 bases and J by 5 bases, with 3 bases of the junction left unmatched. Germline values: CDR1 SEHNR, CDR2 FQNEAQ (reference sequence). A single record per CDR3 protein comes from TCRdb applying MiXCR to the 5' RACE reads. The sample includes 750,000 to 950,000 distinct CDR3 sequences, 9% to 15% seen only once; the top ten take under 2%. These data also formed part of another study, on yellow fever vaccine responses in identical twins.

The V gene is TRBV7-9, the J gene TRBJ2-2; 10 bases are shared with TRBD1. What was sequenced was PBMCs. This clonotype originated in a woman between 18 and 29 years old in good health. CDR3 sequence (DNA): TGTGCCAGCAGCTTTCCGGGACAGGGGACCGGGGAGCTGTTTTTT. Protein: CASSFPGQGTGELFF.